This TCR beta chain is drawn from a study of cytomegalovirus exposure and HLA in healthy donors. The study ran its PCR with 60 Vbeta and 13 Jbeta primers. Clones were read by immunoSEQ multiplex PCR, and TCRdb kept only the in-frame ones, dropping some. The table shows approximately 130,000 clones, with approximately 80% occurring only once. CDR3 size: 15 residues. The V and J ends lost 7 bases and 5 bases, in that order; junction bases with no gene match: 7. Looked up from germline, CDR1 is MDHEN and CDR2 is SYDVKM. The source material was PBMCs. This TCR came from a young man in good health and CMV-seronegative. V usage is TRBV28 and J usage is TRBJ2-5, with 13 bases fitting TRBD2. CDR3 sequence: CASTPGLAGYETQYF. CDR3 nucleotides: TGTGCCAGCACTCCGGGACTAGCGGGGTACGAGACCCAGTACTTC.